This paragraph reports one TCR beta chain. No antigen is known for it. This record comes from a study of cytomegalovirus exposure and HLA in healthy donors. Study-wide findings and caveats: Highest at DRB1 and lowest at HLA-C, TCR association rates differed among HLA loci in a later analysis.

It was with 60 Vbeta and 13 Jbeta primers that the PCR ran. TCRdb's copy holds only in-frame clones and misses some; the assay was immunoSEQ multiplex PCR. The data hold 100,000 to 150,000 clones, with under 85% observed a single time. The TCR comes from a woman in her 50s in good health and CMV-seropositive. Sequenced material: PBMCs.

The chain's CDR3 is CASGLGRGEVGYTF. CDR3 nucleotide sequence: TGTGCTAGTGGTTTGGGCCGCGGGGAAGTGGGCTACACCTTC. V gene TRBV12-5 combines with J gene TRBJ1-2, with unresolved D. This CDR3 contains 14 residues. V gave up 1 base and J gave up 8 bases, with 14 bases separating them. Per germline, CDR1 LGHNT and CDR2 FRNRAP.